This T cell receptor beta chain was obtained from a study of blood T cell repertoires in COVID-19. Germline V gene data show CDR1 as SEHNR and CDR2 as FQNEAQ (reference sequence). V was clipped by 1 base and J by 8 bases, with 14 bases between them. This CDR3 contains 14 residues. Profiled with immunoSEQ multiplex PCR; TCRdb holds only in-frame clones, not every one. The sample carries around 290,000 clones, roughly nine tenths recorded once. For this clone: The same CDR3 also results from other DNA sequences found in this sample.

The V gene is TRBV7-9, the J gene TRBJ1-2; D is unresolved. This TCR came from a woman aged 25 to 39 with COVID-19, enrolled during active disease. Sequencing input: peripheral blood. The CDR3 loop reads CASSLGTSARGYTF. In DNA form, the CDR3 reads TGTGCCAGCAGCTTAGGAACTTCTGCAAGAGGCTACACCTTC.